The 15 T cell receptor beta chains given below trace back to one sample, sequenced in a study of neoadjuvant anti-PD-1 for oral cavity cancer. The protocol was immunoSEQ multiplex PCR, while the TCRdb copy is restricted to in-frame clones and leaves out a portion. Here the sample spans just over 65,000 clones, approximately 81% being singletons. As for time point: after neoadjuvant nivolumab, at surgical resection. Here the sequenced sample was PBMCs, taken after nivolumab (anti-PD-1) treatment. These receptor sequences come from a person between 40 and 85 years old with oral cavity squamous cell carcinoma.

The rearrangement joins TRBV5-5 to TRBJ2-5; TRBD2 is a possible D gene (6 bases). Trimming stripped 4 bases from V and 3 bases from J, with 16 bases between. Per the germline V gene, CDR1 is SGHKS and CDR2 is YYEKEE (reference sequence). The CDR3 has 15 residues. CDR3 sequence: CASSNTGTGEETQYF. The CDR3 nucleotides are TGTGCCAGCAGCAACACCGGGACGGGAGAAGAGACCCAGTACTTC.

A note on this clone: In the same sample, other DNA sequences code for this CDR3. The rearrangement joins TRBV30 to TRBJ2-5; 8 nucleotides agree with TRBD2. This CDR3 spans 13 amino acids. Trimming took 4 bases from V and 4 from J; bases not matched to a gene: 5. Germline CDR1 and CDR2: GTSNPN and SVGIG (reference sequence). CDR3 residues: CAWTRLAGETQYF. CDR3 sequence (DNA): TGTGCCTGGACCCGGCTAGCGGGAGAGACCCAGTACTTC.

The V and J genes are TRBV7-9 and TRBJ1-2; TRBD1 might be the D (6 bases). Germline V gene data show CDR1 as SEHNR and CDR2 as FQNEAQ (reference sequence). The CDR3 has 12 residues. The V end was cut by 8 bases, the J end by 4 bases, with 11 bases between. The CDR3 region is CASLGGAYGYTF. CDR3 in DNA: TGTGCCAGCCTCGGGGGGGCCTATGGCTACACCTTC. Using reference TRBV7-9 and TRBJ1-2 for the parts outside the CDR3, the full variable domain is DTGVSQNPRHKITKRGQNVTFRCDPISEHNRLYWYRQTLGQGPEFLTYFQNEAQLEKSRLLSDRFSAERPKGSFSTLEIQRTEQGDSAMYLCASLGGAYGYTFGSGTRLTVV.

V gene TRBV28 combines with J gene TRBJ2-2; 10 bases align to TRBD2. This CDR3 is built from 20 residues. The V and J ends lost 5 bases and 4 bases, in that order; junction bases with no gene match: 19. From germline, CDR1 is MDHEN and CDR2 SYDVKM. CDR3 nucleotides: TGTGCCAGCAGTCACCCGGGTGCAGCGGGAGGGCCAGGTGGCACCGGGGAGCTGTTTTTT. It specifies CASSHPGAAGGPGGTGELFF.

The chain links TRBV5-1 to TRBJ2-7; possibly TRBD1 for D (6 bases). CDR3 length: 15 residues. CDR1 is SGHRS, CDR2 YFSETQ, per germline. V was pared by 0 bases and J by 6 bases, with 16 bases between. This chain's CDR3 is CASSLAFSTGLEQYF. The DNA of the CDR3 is TGCGCCAGCAGCTTGGCCTTTAGTACAGGGCTCGAGCAGTACTTC.

V is TRBV5-1 and J is TRBJ1-2, with 7 bases matching TRBD1. The CDR3 covers 15 residues. Germline lookup yields CDR1 SGHRS and CDR2 YFSETQ. Trimming removed 3 bases from V and 4 bases from J; junction bases left unmatched: 9. In nucleotides, the CDR3 is TGCGCCAGCAGCTATAATGACGACAGGGCCTATGGCTACACCTTC. Its protein product is CASSYNDDRAYGYTF. The full variable domain, with the rest looked up from reference TRBV5-1 and TRBJ1-2, is KAGVTQTPRYLIKTRGQQVTLSCSPISGHRSVSWYQQTPGQGLQFLFEYFSETQRNKGNFPGRFSGRQFSNSRSEMNVSTLELGDSALYLCASSYNDDRAYGYTFGSGTRLTVV.

The chain carries TRBV11-3 and TRBJ2-5, with 7 bases identical to TRBD1. Germline V CDR1 and CDR2: SGHNT, YENEEA. Trimming at V came to 2 bases and at J to 3 bases, leaving 3 bases not matched to a gene. The CDR3 has 14 amino acids. The CDR3 sequence: CASSLNRGEETQYF. CDR3 in DNA: TGTGCCAGCAGCTTAAACAGGGGTGAAGAGACCCAGTACTTC.

This clone has a single count. The CDR3 sequence is CASSVGQGGGYTF. CDR3 DNA: TGCGCCAGCAGCGTCGGACAGGGTGGGGGCTACACCTTC. This chain links TRBV5-1 with TRBJ1-2, with 8 bases matching TRBD1. V was pared by 4 bases and J by 8 bases, with 7 bases of the junction left unmatched. This CDR3 comprises 13 residues. Germline lookup yields CDR1 SGHRS and CDR2 YFSETQ.

V is TRBV7-8 and J is TRBJ2-3; TRBD2 might be the D (5 bases). Trimming took 10 bases from V and 1 from J, leaving 21 bases between them. Looked up from germline, CDR1 is SGHVS and CDR2 is FQNEAQ. The CDR3 is 16 amino acids. CDR3 amino acids: CATHGKYEGGTDTQYF. For the CDR3, the DNA is TGTGCCACCCACGGGAAATACGAGGGCGGCACAGATACGCAGTATTTT.

A single count supports this clone. The chain recombines TRBV5-1 with TRBJ2-7, with D possibly called TRBD1 or TRBD2 (7 bases each). Germline assignment: CDR1 SGHRS and CDR2 YFSETQ. The CDR3 is 16 residues long. V lost 4 bases to trimming and J lost 2 bases, with 19 bases between them. The CDR3 region has the DNA TGCGCCAGCAGCATCCAGGGGGGGACTTTTACCTACGAGCAGTACTTC. Encoded protein: CASSIQGGTFTYEQYF.

The genes are TRBV6-5 and TRBJ1-4, with D uncertain. The CDR3 contains 14 residues. Deletions cut 5 bases from V and 0 bases from J, with 7 bases between. Germline V CDR1 and CDR2: MNHEY, SVGAGI. The CDR3 sequence: CASSRQATNEKLFF. The CDR3, as DNA: TGTGCCAGCAGTAGACAAGCAACTAATGAAAAACTGTTTTTT.

V and J are TRBV28 and TRBJ1-1, with TRBD1 identical over 7 bases. Unmatched junction bases numbered 7, after V lost 3 bases and J lost 3 bases. The CDR3 runs to 15 residues. Looked up from germline, CDR1 is MDHEN and CDR2 is SYDVKM. CDR3 DNA: TGTGCCAGCAGTTTCGATGACAGGGCCTACACTGAAGCTTTCTTT. This codes for CASSFDDRAYTEAFF.

Only one count was recorded for this clone. This chain links TRBV4-1 with TRBJ1-5; 7 positions agree with TRBD1. With V trimmed by 6 bases and J by 3 bases, 8 bases remained unmatched. The CDR3 length is 15 residues. Germline lookup yields CDR1 MGHRA and CDR2 YSYEKL. For the CDR3, the DNA is TGCGCCAGCAGGTCCGGGACAGCTAACAATCAGCCCCAGCATTTT. Amino acid sequence: CASRSGTANNQPQHF.

This clone appeared a few times. The V call is TRBV9, the J call TRBJ2-5; D is perhaps TRBD2 (6 bases). V lost 4 bases and J 3 bases, leaving 13 bases between the germline ends. CDR1 SGDLS and CDR2 YYNGEE come from the germline V gene. The CDR3 totals 14 residues. The CDR3 sequence is CASSTGGQEETQYF. The CDR3 coding sequence is TGTGCCAGCAGCACAGGAGGGCAGGAAGAGACCCAGTACTTC.

This clone was picked up one time. This chain connects TRBV7-9 to TRBJ1-1, with TRBD1 matching over 7 bases. Trimming at V came to 4 bases and at J to 5 bases, leaving 7 bases not matched to a gene. The V gene's germline CDR1 is SEHNR and CDR2 FQNEAQ (reference sequence). CDR3 length equals 14 residues. In nucleotides, the CDR3 is TGTGCCAGCAGCTCGGGACAGCTAACGACTGAAGCTTTCTTT. Protein sequence: CASSSGQLTTEAFF.